This T cell receptor beta chain emerged from a study of CD8+ T cells in alopecia areata. It was cDNA, reverse transcribed from extracted RNA, that served as the sequencing template. The table came from immunoSEQ multiplex PCR; TCRdb's copy has only in-frame clones and leaves some out. The sample shows tens of thousands of clones, approximately 45% of them seen only once. V lost 6 bases and J 4 bases, leaving 15 bases between the germline ends. Germline values: CDR1 MNHNS, CDR2 SASEGT. The CDR3 runs to 15 residues. Researchers gathered lesional scalp punch biopsies and peripheral blood from patients with alopecia areata.

The sequencing used CD8+ T cells sorted from blood, collected at week 0. The chain carries TRBV6-1 and TRBJ2-2; a weak D match, TRBD1 (6 bases). The receptor was derived from a human donor with alopecia areata. This chain's CDR3 is CASRRTGYGTGELFF. CDR3 coding DNA: TGTGCCAGCAGGAGAACAGGGTACGGCACCGGGGAGCTGTTTTTT.